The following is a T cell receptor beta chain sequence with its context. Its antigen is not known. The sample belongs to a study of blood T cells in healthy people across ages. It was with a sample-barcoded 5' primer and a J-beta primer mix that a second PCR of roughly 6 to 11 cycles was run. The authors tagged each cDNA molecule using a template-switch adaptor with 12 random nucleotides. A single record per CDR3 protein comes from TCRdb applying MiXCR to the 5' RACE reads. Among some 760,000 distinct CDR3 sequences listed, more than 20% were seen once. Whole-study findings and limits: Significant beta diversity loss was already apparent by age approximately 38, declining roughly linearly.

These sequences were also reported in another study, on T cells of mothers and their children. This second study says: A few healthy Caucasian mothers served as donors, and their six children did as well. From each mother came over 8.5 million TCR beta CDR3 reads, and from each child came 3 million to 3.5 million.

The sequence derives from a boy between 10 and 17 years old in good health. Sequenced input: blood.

Here the CDR3 DNA reads TGTGCCAGCAGATCTCGGCGGGTAACGTTTGGCTACACCTTC. Protein sequence: CASRSRRVTFGYTF. This chain links TRBV27 with TRBJ1-2; no definite D call. Germline CDR1 and CDR2: MNHEY and SMNVEV (reference sequence). Trimming pared 6 bases from V and 7 bases from J, leaving 18 bases between. This CDR3 is 14 amino acids long.